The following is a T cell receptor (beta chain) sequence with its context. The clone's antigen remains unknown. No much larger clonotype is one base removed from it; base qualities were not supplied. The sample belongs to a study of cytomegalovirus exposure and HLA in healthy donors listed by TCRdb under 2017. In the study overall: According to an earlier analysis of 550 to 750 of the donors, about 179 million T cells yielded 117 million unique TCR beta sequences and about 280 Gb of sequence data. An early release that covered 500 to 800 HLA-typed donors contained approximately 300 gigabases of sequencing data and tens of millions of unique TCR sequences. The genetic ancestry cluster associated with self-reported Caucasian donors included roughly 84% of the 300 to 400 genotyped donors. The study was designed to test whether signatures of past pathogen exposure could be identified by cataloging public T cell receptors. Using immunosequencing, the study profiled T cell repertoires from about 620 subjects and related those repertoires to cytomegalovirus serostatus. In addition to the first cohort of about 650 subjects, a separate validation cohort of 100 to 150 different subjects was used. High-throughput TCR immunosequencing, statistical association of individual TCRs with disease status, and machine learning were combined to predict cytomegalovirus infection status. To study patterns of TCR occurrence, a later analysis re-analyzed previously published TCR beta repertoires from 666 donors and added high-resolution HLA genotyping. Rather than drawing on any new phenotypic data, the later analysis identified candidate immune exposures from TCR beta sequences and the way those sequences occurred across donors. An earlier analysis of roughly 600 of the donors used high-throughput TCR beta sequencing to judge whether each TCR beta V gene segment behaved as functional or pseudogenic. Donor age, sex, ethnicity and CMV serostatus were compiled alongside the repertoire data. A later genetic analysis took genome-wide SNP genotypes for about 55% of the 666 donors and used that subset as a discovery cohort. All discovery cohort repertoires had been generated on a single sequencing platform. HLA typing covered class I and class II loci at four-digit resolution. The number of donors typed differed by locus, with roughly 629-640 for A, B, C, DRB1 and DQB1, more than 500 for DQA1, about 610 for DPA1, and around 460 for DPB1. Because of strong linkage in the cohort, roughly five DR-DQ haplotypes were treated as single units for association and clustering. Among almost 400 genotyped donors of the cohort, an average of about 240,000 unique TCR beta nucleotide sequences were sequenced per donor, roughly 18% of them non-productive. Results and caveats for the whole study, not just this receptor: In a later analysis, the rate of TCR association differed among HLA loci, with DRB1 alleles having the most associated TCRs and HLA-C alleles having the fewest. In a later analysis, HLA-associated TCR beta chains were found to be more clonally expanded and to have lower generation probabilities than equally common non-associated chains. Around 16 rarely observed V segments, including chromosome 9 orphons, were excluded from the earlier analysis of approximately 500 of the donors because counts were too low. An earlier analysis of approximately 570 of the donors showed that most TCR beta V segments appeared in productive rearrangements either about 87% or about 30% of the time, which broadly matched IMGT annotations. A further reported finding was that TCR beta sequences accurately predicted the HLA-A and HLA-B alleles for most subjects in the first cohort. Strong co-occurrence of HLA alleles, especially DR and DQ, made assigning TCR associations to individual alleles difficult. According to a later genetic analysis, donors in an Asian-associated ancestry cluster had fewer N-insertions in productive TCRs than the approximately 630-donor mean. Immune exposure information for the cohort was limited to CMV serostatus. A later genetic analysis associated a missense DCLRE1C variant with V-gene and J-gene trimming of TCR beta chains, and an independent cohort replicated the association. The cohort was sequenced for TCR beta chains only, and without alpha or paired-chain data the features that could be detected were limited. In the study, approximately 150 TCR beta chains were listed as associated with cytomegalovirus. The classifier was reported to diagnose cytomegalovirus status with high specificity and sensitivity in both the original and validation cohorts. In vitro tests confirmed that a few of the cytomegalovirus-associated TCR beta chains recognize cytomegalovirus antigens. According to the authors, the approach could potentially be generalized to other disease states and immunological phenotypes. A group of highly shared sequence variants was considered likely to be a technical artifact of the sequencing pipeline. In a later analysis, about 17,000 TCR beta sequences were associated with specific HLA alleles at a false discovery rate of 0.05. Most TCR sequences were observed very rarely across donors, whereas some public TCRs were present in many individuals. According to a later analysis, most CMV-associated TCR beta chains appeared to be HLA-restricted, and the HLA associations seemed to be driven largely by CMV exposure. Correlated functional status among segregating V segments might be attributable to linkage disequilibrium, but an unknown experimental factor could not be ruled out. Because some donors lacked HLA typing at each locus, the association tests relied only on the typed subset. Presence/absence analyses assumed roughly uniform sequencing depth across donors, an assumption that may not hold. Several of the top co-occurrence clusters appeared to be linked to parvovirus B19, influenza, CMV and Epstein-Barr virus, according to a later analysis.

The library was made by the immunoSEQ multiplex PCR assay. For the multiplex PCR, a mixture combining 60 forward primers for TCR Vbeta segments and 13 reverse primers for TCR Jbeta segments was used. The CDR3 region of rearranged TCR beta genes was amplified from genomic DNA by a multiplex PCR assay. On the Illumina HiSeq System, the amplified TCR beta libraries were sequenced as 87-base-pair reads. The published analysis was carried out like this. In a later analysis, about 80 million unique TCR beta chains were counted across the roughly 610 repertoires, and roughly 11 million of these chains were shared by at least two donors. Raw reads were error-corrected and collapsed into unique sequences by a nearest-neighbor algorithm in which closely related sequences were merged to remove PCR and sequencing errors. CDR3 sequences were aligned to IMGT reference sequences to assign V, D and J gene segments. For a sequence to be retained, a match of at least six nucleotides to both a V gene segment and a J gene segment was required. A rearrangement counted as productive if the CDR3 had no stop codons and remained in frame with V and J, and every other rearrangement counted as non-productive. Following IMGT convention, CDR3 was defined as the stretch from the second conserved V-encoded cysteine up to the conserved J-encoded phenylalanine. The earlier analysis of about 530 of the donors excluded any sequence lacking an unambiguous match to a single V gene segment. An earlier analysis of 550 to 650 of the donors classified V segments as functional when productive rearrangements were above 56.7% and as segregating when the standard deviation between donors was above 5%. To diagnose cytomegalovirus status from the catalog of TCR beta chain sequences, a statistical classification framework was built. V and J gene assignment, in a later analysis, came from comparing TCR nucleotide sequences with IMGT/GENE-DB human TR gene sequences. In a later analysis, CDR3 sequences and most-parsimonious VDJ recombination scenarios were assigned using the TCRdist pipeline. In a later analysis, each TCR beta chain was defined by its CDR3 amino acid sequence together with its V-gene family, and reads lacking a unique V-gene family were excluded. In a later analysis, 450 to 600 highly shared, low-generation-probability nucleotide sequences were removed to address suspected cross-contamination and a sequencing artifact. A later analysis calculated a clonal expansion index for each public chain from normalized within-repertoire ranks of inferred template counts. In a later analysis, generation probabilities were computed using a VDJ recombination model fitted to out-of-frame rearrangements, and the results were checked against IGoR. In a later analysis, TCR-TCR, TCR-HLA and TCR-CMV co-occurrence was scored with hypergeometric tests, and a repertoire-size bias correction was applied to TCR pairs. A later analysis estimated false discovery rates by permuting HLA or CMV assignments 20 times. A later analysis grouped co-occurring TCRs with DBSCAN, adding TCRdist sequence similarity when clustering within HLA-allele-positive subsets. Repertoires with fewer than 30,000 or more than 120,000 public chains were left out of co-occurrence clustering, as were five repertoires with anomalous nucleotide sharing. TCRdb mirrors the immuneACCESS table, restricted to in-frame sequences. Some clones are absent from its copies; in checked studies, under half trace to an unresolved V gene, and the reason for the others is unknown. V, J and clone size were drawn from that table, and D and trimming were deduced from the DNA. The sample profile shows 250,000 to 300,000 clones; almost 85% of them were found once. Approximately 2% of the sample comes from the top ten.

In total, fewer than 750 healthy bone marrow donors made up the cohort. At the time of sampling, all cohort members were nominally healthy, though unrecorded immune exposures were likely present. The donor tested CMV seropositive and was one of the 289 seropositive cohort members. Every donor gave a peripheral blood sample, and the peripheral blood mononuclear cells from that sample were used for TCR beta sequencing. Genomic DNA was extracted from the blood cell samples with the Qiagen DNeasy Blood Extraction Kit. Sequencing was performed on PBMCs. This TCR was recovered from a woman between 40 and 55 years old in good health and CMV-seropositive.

CDR3 protein: CASSQGGGRRDTEAFF. The nucleotide sequence reads TGTGCCAGCAGCCAAGGGGGGGGGCGCAGGGACACTGAAGCTTTCTTT. This chain joins TRBV4-2 to TRBJ1-1; matching of 6 bases hints at TRBD1 as the D gene. Sequences LGHNA (CDR1) and YNFKEQ (CDR2) are obtained from the germline V gene. Including cysteine and phenylalanine, the CDR3 has 16 amino acids. Only CDR3 DNA is held: 48 bases, read in frame from base 1. At the junction V is shortened by 1 base and J by 3 bases, with 15 bases in between.